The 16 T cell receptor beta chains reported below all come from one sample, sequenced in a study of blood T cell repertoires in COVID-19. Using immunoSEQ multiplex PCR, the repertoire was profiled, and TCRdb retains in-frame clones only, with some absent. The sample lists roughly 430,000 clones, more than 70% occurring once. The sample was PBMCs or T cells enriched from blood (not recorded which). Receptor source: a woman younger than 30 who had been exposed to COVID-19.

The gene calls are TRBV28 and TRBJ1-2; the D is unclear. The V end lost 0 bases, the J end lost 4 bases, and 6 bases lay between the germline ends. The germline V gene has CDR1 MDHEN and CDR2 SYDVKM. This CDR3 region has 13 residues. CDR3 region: CASSLWASYGYTF. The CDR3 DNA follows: TGTGCCAGCAGTTTATGGGCCAGCTATGGCTACACCTTC.

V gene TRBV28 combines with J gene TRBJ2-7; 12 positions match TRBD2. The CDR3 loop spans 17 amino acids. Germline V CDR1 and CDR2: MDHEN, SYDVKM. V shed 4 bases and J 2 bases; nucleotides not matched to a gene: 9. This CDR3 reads CASSSLGLAGYPYEQYF. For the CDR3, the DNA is TGTGCCAGCAGTTCCTTAGGACTAGCGGGATATCCCTACGAGCAGTACTTC. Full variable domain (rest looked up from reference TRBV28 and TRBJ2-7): DVKVTQSSRYLVKRTGEKVFLECVQDMDHENMFWYRQDPGLGLRLIYFSYDVKMKEKGDIPEGYSVSREKKERFSLILESASTNQTSMYLCASSSLGLAGYPYEQYFGPGTRLTVT.

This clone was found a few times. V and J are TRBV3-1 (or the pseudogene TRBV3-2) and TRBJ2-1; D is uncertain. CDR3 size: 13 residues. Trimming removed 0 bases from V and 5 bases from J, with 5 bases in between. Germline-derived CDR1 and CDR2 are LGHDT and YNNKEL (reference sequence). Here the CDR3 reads CASSQDSHNEQFF. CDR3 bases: TGTGCCAGCAGCCAAGACAGTCACAATGAGCAGTTCTTC.

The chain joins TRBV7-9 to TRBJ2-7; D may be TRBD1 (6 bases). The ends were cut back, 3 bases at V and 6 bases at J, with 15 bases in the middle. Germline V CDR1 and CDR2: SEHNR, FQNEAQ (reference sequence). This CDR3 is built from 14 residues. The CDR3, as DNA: TGTGCCAGCAGCTTGGGACACGGTAAGGGCGAGCAGTACTTC. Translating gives CASSLGHGKGEQYF. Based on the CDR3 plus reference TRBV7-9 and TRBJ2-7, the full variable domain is DTGVSQNPRHKITKRGQNVTFRCDPISEHNRLYWYRQTLGQGPEFLTYFQNEAQLEKSRLLSDRFSAERPKGSFSTLEIQRTEQGDSAMYLCASSLGHGKGEQYFGPGTRLTVT.

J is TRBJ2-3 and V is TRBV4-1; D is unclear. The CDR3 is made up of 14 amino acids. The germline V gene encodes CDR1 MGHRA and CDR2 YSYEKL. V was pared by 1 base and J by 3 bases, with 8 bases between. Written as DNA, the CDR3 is TGCGCCAGCAGCCAAGGCATCGGGACAGATACGCAGTATTTT. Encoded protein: CASSQGIGTDTQYF.

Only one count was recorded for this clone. The CDR3 DNA reads as TGTGCCAGCCTGGGGTTAGCGGGGGCTGACGCTAGCACAGATACGCAGTATTTT. Protein product: CASLGLAGADASTDTQYF. The chain combines TRBV28 with TRBJ2-3; 9 bases fit TRBD2. The CDR3 sequence is 18 residues long. V gave up 8 bases and J gave up 0 bases; unmatched junction bases: 15. Germline lookup yields CDR1 MDHEN and CDR2 SYDVKM.

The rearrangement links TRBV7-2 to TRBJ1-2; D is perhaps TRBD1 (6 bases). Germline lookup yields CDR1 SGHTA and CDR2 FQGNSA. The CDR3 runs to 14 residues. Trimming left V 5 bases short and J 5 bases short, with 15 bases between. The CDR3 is CASSQSGVLYGYTF. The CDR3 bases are TGTGCCAGCAGCCAATCAGGGGTGCTGTATGGCTACACCTTC.

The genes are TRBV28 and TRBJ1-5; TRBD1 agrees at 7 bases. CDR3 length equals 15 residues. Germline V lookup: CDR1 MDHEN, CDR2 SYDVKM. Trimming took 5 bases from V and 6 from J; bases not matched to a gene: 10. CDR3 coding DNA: TGTGCCAGCAGTCCCGCAGGAGGGGGCACTCAGCCCCAGCATTTT. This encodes CASSPAGGGTQPQHF.

CDR3 coding DNA: TGTGCCAGCAGCAGGGGACTAGCGGGGGATACGCAGTATTTT. Translating gives CASSRGLAGDTQYF. This sequence joins TRBV7-2 and TRBJ2-3, with 13 positions matching TRBD2. Germline assignment: CDR1 SGHTA and CDR2 FQGNSA. Trimming took 5 bases from V and 6 from J; bases not matched to a gene: 2. The length of the CDR3 is 14 residues.

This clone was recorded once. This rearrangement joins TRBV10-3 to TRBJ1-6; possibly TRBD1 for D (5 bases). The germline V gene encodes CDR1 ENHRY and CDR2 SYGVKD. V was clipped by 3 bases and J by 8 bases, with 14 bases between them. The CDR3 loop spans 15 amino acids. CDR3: CAISDGQGKDSPLHF. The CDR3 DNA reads TGTGCCATCAGTGATGGGCAGGGAAAGGATTCACCCCTCCACTTT.

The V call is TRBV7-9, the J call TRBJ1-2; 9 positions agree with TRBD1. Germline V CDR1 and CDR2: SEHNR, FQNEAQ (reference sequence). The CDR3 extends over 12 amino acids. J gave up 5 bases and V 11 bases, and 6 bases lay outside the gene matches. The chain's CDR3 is CAPGDRVYGYTF. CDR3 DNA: TGTGCCCCCGGGGACAGGGTATATGGCTACACCTTC. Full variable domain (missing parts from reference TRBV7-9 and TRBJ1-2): DTGVSQNPRHKITKRGQNVTFRCDPISEHNRLYWYRQTLGQGPEFLTYFQNEAQLEKSRLLSDRFSAERPKGSFSTLEIQRTEQGDSAMYLCAPGDRVYGYTFGSGTRLTVV.

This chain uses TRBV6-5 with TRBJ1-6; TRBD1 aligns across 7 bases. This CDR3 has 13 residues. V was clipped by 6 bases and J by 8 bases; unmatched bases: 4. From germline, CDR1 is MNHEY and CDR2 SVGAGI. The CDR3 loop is CASSPGGDSPLHF. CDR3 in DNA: TGTGCCAGCAGCCCAGGGGGTGATTCACCCCTCCACTTT.

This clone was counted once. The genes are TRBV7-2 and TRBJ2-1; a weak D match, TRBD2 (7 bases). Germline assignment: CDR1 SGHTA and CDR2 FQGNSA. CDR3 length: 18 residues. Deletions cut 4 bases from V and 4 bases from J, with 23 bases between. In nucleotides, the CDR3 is TGTGCCAGCAGCTCAATTATACCTAGCGGAGGGGGTTACAATGAGCAGTTCTTC. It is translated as CASSSIIPSGGGYNEQFF.

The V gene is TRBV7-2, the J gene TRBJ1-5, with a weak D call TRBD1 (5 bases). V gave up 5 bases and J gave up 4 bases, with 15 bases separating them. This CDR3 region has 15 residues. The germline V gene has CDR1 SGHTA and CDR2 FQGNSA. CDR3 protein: CASSARDFSNQPQHF. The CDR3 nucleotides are TGTGCCAGCAGCGCGAGGGACTTCTCGAATCAGCCCCAGCATTTT.

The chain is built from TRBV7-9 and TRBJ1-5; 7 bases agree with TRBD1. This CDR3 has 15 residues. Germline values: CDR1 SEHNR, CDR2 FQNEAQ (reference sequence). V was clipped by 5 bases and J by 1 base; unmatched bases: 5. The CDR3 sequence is CASSDGTESNQPQHF. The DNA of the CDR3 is TGTGCCAGCAGCGATGGGACAGAGAGCAATCAGCCCCAGCATTTT. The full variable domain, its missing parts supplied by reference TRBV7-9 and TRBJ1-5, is DTGVSQNPRHKITKRGQNVTFRCDPISEHNRLYWYRQTLGQGPEFLTYFQNEAQLEKSRLLSDRFSAERPKGSFSTLEIQRTEQGDSAMYLCASSDGTESNQPQHFGDGTRLSIL.

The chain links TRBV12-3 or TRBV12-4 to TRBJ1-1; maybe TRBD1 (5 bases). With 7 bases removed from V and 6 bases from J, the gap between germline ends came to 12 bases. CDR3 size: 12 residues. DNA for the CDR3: TGTGCCAGCAACCTGTCGGGGGCTGAAGCTTTCTTT. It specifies CASNLSGAEAFF.